These 2 T cell receptor beta chains share one sample of origin, sequenced in a study of blood T cell repertoires in COVID-19. Method: immunoSEQ multiplex PCR; TCRdb's copy keeps in-frame clones and lacks some. The table lists 300,000 to 400,000 clones, around 86% of them singletons. The sample comprised PBMCs or T cells enriched from blood (not recorded which). The receptors shown here come from a middle-aged woman with acute COVID-19.

This sequence joins TRBV9 and TRBJ2-3; no clear D. The ends were cut back, 3 bases at V and 2 bases at J, with 10 bases in the middle. Germline loops: CDR1 SGDLS, CDR2 YYNGEE. This CDR3 is 14 amino acids long. The CDR3, as DNA: TGTGCCAGCAGCGAATCGTCTATCACAGATACGCAGTATTTT. The encoded protein is CASSESSITDTQYF.

The chain joins TRBV28 to TRBJ2-1; 13 nucleotides align to TRBD2. From germline, CDR1 is MDHEN and CDR2 SYDVKM. V lost 10 bases, J lost 8 bases, and 5 bases stayed unmatched. This CDR3 region has 13 residues. As DNA, the CDR3 is TGTGCCACCAGACTAGCGGGAGGCTATGAGCAGTTCTTC. Translation gives CATRLAGGYEQFF.